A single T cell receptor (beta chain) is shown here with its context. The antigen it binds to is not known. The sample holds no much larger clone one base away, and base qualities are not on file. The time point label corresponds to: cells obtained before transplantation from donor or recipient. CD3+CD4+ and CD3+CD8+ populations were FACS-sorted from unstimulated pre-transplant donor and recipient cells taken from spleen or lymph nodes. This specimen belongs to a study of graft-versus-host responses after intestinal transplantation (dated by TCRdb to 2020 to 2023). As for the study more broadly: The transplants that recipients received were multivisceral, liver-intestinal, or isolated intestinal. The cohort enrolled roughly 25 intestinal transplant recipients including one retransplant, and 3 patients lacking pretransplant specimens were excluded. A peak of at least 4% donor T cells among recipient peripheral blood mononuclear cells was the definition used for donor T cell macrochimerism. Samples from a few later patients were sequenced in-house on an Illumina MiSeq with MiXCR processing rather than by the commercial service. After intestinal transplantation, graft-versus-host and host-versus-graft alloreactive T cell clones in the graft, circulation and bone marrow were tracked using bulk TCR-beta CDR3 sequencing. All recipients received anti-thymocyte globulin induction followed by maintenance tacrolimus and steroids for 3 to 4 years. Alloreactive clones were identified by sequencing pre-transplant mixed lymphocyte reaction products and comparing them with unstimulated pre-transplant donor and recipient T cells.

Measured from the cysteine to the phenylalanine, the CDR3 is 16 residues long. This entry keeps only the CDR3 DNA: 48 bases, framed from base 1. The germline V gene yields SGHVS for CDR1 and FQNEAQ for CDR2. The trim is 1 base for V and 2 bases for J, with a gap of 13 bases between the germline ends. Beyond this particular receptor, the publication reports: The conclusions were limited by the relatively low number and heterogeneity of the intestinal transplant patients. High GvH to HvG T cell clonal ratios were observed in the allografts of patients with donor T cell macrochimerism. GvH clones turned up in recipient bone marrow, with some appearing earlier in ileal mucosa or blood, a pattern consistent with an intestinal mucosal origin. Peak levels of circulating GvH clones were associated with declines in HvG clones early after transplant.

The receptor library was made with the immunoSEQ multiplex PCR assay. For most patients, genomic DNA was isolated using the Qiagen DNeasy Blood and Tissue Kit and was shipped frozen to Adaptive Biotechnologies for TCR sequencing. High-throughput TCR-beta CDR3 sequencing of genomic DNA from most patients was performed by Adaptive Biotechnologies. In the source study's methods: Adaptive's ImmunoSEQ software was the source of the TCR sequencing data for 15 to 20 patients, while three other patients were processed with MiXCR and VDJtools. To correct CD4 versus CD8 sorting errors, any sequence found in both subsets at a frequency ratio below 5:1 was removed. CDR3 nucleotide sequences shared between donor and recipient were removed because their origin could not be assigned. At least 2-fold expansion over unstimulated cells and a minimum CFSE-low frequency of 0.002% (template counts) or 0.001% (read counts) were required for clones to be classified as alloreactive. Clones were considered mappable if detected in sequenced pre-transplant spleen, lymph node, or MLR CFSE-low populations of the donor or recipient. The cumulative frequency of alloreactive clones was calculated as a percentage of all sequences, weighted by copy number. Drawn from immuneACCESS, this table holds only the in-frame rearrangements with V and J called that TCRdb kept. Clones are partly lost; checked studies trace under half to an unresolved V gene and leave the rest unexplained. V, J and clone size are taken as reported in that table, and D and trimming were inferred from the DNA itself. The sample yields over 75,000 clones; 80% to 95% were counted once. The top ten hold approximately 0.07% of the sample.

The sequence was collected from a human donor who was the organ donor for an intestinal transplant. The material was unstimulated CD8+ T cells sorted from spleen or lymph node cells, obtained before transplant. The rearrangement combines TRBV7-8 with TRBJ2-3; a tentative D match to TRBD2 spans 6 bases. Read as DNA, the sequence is TGTGCCAGCAGCTTAGGGCGGGGACGGTTCACAGATACGCAGTATTTT. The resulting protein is CASSLGRGRFTDTQYF.